These T cell receptor beta chains were read from a single sample in a study of T cells after yellow fever vaccination. TCRdb reanalysed the 5' RACE reads using MiXCR and keeps one entry per CDR3 protein. Of some 73,000 distinct CDR3 sequences in the sample, approximately 7.5% were seen once. The sample here was CD8+ T cells sorted from PBMCs, taken on the day of the yellow fever booster vaccination. The receptors were gathered from a man aged 30 to 39 who received the YFV17D yellow fever vaccine. Both conserved end residues are part of each CDR3. D genes are given only for firm matches. The listing skips clone size in some rows; elsewhere it reads once, few, many or a size class.

TRBV2,TRBJ1-2,.,few,CASSGQTDYGYTF,TGTGCCAGCAGCGGACAGACAGACTATGGCTACACCTTC
TRBV12-3/TRBV12-4,TRBJ2-3,TRBD1,.,CASSPDRGRTDTQYF,TGTGCCAGCAGTCCTGACAGGGGGCGTACAGATACGCAGTATTTT
TRBV11-3,TRBJ2-3,.,many,CASSKTTHTQYF,TGTGCCAGCAGCAAAACAACCCATACGCAGTATTTT
TRBV12-3/TRBV12-4,TRBJ2-7,TRBD1,few,CASSSGQPTDEQYF,TGTGCCAGCAGTTCGGGACAGCCGACCGACGAGCAGTACTTC
TRBV15,TRBJ2-1,.,many,CATSRDLGSAYNEQFF,TGTGCCACCAGCAGAGACCTCGGGAGTGCCTACAATGAGCAGTTCTTC
TRBV7-9,TRBJ2-2,TRBD2,large,CASSSGLADTGELFF,TGTGCCAGCAGCTCGGGACTAGCGGACACCGGGGAGCTGTTTTTT
TRBV12-3/TRBV12-4,TRBJ2-7,.,few,CASSPGTLQYEQYF,TGTGCCAGCAGTCCCGGGACCCTCCAATACGAGCAGTACTTC
TRBV5-1,TRBJ2-2,TRBD2,many,CASSLAGLAGPAGELFF,TGCGCCAGCAGCTTGGCCGGACTAGCGGGTCCAGCCGGGGAGCTGTTTTTT
TRBV7-8,TRBJ2-7,.,many,CASSYRVSYEQYF,TGTGCCAGCAGCTACAGGGTTTCCTACGAGCAGTACTTC
TRBV7-8,TRBJ2-2,TRBD2,.,CASSRGGLNTGELFF,TGTGCCAGCAGCCGCGGGGGTTTGAACACCGGGGAGCTGTTTTTT
TRBV4-3,TRBJ2-7,TRBD1,few,CASNPQIYTGTDSYEQYF,TGCGCCAGCAACCCACAGATTTACACGGGGACAGACTCCTACGAGCAGTACTTC
TRBV4-2,TRBJ2-4,.,many,CASSQDLGNIQYF,TGTGCCAGCAGCCAAGATCTCGGAAACATTCAGTACTTC
TRBV6-4,TRBJ1-1,.,.,CASSETEGNTEAFF,TGTGCCAGCAGTGAAACCGAGGGGAACACTGAAGCTTTCTTT
TRBV29-1,TRBJ2-1,TRBD1,.,CSVAGTGTVYNEQFF,TGCAGCGTAGCCGGGACAGGGACGGTATACAATGAGCAGTTCTTC
TRBV12-3/TRBV12-4,TRBJ1-4,.,.,CASMGGNNEKLFF,TGTGCCAGCATGGGAGGGAATAATGAAAAACTGTTTTTT
TRBV20-1,TRBJ2-3,.,.,CSAPQGRDTQYF,TGCAGTGCTCCCCAGGGCAGAGATACGCAGTATTTT
TRBV29-1,TRBJ2-7,TRBD1,.,CSVETGQAYEQYF,TGCAGCGTTGAGACGGGACAGGCCTACGAGCAGTACTTC
TRBV4-1,TRBJ2-7,TRBD2,few,CASSQDPPGLADLGGSFEQYF,TGCGCCAGCAGCCAAGATCCCCCTGGACTAGCGGACTTAGGGGGATCCTTCGAGCAGTACTTC
TRBV6-5,TRBJ2-3,.,.,CASSYLGGPTDTQYF,TGTGCCAGCAGTTACTTGGGGGGGCCCACAGATACGCAGTATTTT
TRBV9,TRBJ1-1,TRBD1,.,CASSVEGATEAFF,TGTGCCAGCAGCGTAGAGGGGGCCACTGAAGCTTTCTTT
TRBV9,TRBJ2-1,TRBD2,.,CASSVARTSGRYEQFF,TGTGCCAGCAGCGTAGCCCGGACTAGCGGGAGATATGAGCAGTTCTTC
TRBV7-9,TRBJ2-7,.,.,CASSLEGTIYEQYF,TGTGCCAGCAGCTTAGAAGGGACAATCTACGAGCAGTACTTC
TRBV28,TRBJ2-3,.,.,CASSFPRYSTDTQYF,TGTGCCAGCAGTTTCCCCAGATATTCAACAGATACGCAGTATTTT
TRBV29-1,TRBJ2-1,.,many,CSVEGPLGEQFF,TGCAGCGTTGAGGGGCCCCTAGGTGAGCAGTTCTTC
TRBV20-1,TRBJ2-7,TRBD1,many,CSALRTGSSYEQYF,TGCAGTGCTTTAAGGACAGGGAGCTCCTACGAGCAGTACTTC
TRBV20-1,TRBJ2-7,TRBD1,few,CSARPWGQGTYEQYF,TGCAGTGCTAGACCCTGGGGACAGGGTACCTACGAGCAGTACTTC
TRBV6-1,TRBJ2-5,TRBD2,few,CASSESPSGGTQYF,TGTGCCAGCAGTGAATCGCCTTCGGGGGGGACCCAGTACTTC
TRBV19,TRBJ2-3,.,few,CARPGPKYTQYF,TGTGCCAGGCCGGGGCCCAAATATACGCAGTATTTT
TRBV6-5,TRBJ1-1,TRBD1,few,CASSYGTGPRMNTEAFF,TGTGCCAGCAGTTACGGGACAGGGCCACGCATGAACACTGAAGCTTTCTTT
TRBV7-2,TRBJ2-3,.,.,CASSLGLRNTQYF,TGTGCCAGCAGCTTAGGGTTGAGAAATACGCAGTATTTT
TRBV25-1,TRBJ1-2,.,.,CASSVGAWYGYTF,TGTGCCAGCAGTGTAGGGGCCTGGTATGGCTACACCTTC
TRBV19,TRBJ1-1,TRBD1,many,CASKHRGTEAFF,TGTGCCAGTAAACACAGGGGTACTGAAGCTTTCTTT
TRBV7-2,TRBJ2-7,.,.,CASSFYQGSRYEQYF,TGTGCCAGCAGCTTTTATCAGGGCAGTCGCTACGAGCAGTACTTC
TRBV3-1,TRBJ1-1,.,.,CASRPDMNPSEAFF,TGTGCCAGCAGGCCCGACATGAACCCCTCTGAAGCTTTCTTT
TRBV29-1,TRBJ1-1,.,many,CSVEKGMNTEAFF,TGCAGCGTTGAGAAGGGCATGAACACTGAAGCTTTCTTT
TRBV20-1,TRBJ2-5,.,.,CSARKDSQETQYF,TGCAGTGCTAGAAAGGACTCGCAAGAGACCCAGTACTTC
TRBV4-3,TRBJ2-3,TRBD2,many,CASSQVVAGADTQYF,TGCGCCAGCAGCCAAGTCGTAGCGGGAGCGGATACGCAGTATTTT
TRBV5-1,TRBJ1-1,.,.,CASSLGRTEAFF,TGCGCCAGCAGCTTGGGACGCACTGAAGCTTTCTTT
TRBV6-1,TRBJ2-3,TRBD2,many,CASSSTSGDTDTQYF,TGTGCCAGCAGCTCGACTAGCGGCGACACAGATACGCAGTATTTT
TRBV7-9,TRBJ2-1,TRBD1,.,CASSLARDSASYNEQFF,TGTGCCAGCAGCTTAGCCCGGGACAGTGCTTCCTACAATGAGCAGTTCTTC
TRBV9,TRBJ1-2,TRBD1,.,CASSADNDREKLTF,TGTGCCAGCAGCGCGGATAACGACAGGGAGAAACTCACCTTC
TRBV6-2/TRBV6-3,TRBJ2-4,TRBD1,few,CASSYGQGQYF,TGTGCCAGCAGTTATGGACAGGGCCAGTACTTC
TRBV18,TRBJ2-2,.,.,CASSPDSLGGKLFF,TGTGCCAGCTCACCGGACAGCCTAGGGGGGAAGCTGTTTTTT
TRBV27,TRBJ2-1,TRBD2,many,CASSLSRAGHEQFF,TGTGCCAGCAGTTTATCTAGAGCGGGGCATGAGCAGTTCTTC
TRBV20-1,TRBJ2-3,TRBD2,.,CSASRAGDGTDTQYF,TGCAGTGCGTCTCGAGCGGGAGATGGCACAGATACGCAGTATTTT
TRBV14,TRBJ1-2,.,.,CASSQDGRSANYGYTF,TGTGCCAGCAGCCAAGACGGAAGGTCAGCTAACTATGGCTACACCTTC
TRBV5-5,TRBJ2-3,.,many,CASSLAGGDTQYF,TGTGCCAGCAGCTTGGCGGGCGGCGATACGCAGTATTTT
TRBV12-3/TRBV12-4,TRBJ2-7,.,many,CASSFFRGHEQYF,TGTGCCAGCAGTTTCTTTAGGGGCCACGAGCAGTACTTC
TRBV6-5,TRBJ2-3,.,.,CASSSPLTGTDTQYF,TGTGCCAGCAGTTCACCCTTGACTGGAACAGATACGCAGTATTTT
TRBV19,TRBJ2-5,.,.,CASVGQGSGETQYF,TGTGCCAGCGTGGGGCAGGGGTCAGGAGAGACCCAGTACTTC